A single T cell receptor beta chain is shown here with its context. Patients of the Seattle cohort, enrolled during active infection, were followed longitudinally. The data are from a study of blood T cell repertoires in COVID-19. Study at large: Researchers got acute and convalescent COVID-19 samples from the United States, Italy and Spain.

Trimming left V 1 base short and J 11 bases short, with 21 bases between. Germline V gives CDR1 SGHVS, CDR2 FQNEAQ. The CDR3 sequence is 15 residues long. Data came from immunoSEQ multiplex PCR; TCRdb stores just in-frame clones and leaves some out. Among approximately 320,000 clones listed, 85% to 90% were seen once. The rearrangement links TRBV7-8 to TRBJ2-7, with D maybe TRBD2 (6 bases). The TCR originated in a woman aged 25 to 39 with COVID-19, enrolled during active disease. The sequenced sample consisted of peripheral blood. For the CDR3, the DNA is TGTGCCAGCAGCTTAGTCGGGGGAGACCTCTACGCGGAGTACTTC. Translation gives CASSLVGGDLYAEYF.